This section outlines one T cell receptor beta chain sequence together with its context. This record comes from a study of blood T cell repertoires in COVID-19. Looking at the study overall: PBMCs, B-cell-depleted T cells, or T cells were the source of the cDNA or gDNA that made up the material.

The J segment lost 2 bases and the V segment lost 4 bases, leaving 8 bases of the junction unmatched. The length of the CDR3 is 16 residues. Germline CDR1 SGHNT, CDR2 YYREEE (reference sequence). Per the original data handling: Using reference gene primer amplification, nucleated cell counts were estimated. The table came from immunoSEQ multiplex PCR; TCRdb's copy has only in-frame clones and leaves some out. Clone size and V and J calls were adopted from that table, with D and trimming inferred from the DNA. The table records fewer than 200,000 clones, roughly four fifths of them present only once. The sequence was collected from a woman between 65 and 79 years old with COVID-19, enrolled during active disease. Sequenced input: peripheral blood. The chain has TRBV5-4 and TRBJ2-1; 8 bases map to TRBD2. The CDR3 nucleotides read TGTGCCAGCAGCCTCCCCCCAGCGGGAGCCTACAATGAGCAGTTCTTC. Amino acid sequence: CASSLPPAGAYNEQFF.